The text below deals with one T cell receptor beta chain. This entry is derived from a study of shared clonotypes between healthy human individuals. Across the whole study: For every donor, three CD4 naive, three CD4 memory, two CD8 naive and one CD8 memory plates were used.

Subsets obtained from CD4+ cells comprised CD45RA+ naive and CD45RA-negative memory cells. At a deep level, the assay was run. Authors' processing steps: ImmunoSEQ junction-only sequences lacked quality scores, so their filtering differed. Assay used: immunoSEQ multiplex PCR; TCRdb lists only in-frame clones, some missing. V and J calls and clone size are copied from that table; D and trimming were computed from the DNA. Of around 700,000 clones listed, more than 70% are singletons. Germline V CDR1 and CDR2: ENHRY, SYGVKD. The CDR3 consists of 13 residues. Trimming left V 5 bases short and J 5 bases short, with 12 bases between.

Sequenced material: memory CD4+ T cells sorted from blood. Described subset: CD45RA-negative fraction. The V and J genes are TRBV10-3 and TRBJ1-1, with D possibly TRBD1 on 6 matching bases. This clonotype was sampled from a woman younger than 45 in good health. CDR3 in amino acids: CAISSTGRTEAFF. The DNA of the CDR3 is TGTGCCATCAGTTCTACAGGGAGGACTGAAGCTTTCTTT.